This T cell receptor beta chain was sequenced for a study of blood T cell repertoires in COVID-19. Assay: immunoSEQ multiplex PCR; the TCRdb copy retains only in-frame clones and omits some. Counted here are about 250,000 clones, 88% occurring once; the ten biggest clones make up under 8%. The V segment lost 1 base and the J segment 5 bases; nucleotides outside the gene matches: 4. Germline-derived CDR1 and CDR2 are KGHSH and LQKENI. The CDR3 loop spans 14 amino acids. This receptor was taken from a woman between 25 and 40 years old with COVID-19, enrolled during active disease. The gene calls are TRBV18 and TRBJ2-7; the match to TRBD1 covers 8 bases. Material for sequencing was peripheral blood. The CDR3 sequence is CASSPQTGEHEQYF. CDR3 DNA: TGTGCCAGCTCACCACAGACAGGGGAACACGAGCAGTACTTC.